The rows below give T cell receptor beta chains drawn from one sample of a study of blood T cell repertoires in COVID-19. Only in-frame clones appear in the TCRdb table, and some are missing; sequencing was by immunoSEQ multiplex PCR. Seen here are tens of thousands of clones, roughly 80% observed once, and the top ten hold about 5%. Sequenced material: PBMCs or T cells enriched from blood (not recorded which). All receptors derive from a woman aged 45-65 years with acute COVID-19. Each CDR3 is given with its conserved first and last residue. Fields, in order: CDR3 length, J gene, D gene, V gene, clone size, CDR3 DNA, CDR3 protein. A D gene is named only where the DNA matches it firmly. Only part of the rows carry a size: once, few, many, or a class if the clone is expanded.

14 TRBJ1-1 . TRBV7-8 . TGTGCCAGCAGCTTAGTCCCGGGGAGCACTGAAGCTTTCTTT CASSLVPGSTEAFF
15 TRBJ1-6 TRBD1 TRBV3-1/TRBV3-2 . TGTGCCAGCAGCCAAAGGACAGGGGTTAGTTCACCCCTCCACTTT CASSQRTGVSSPLHF
16 TRBJ1-5 . TRBV28 . TGTGCCAGCAGTTACCTGACAGGCGGCGGCAATCAGCCCCAGCATTTT CASSYLTGGGNQPQHF
13 TRBJ1-1 TRBD1 TRBV19 . TGTGCCAGTTATCGGACAGGGGCATTAATAGCTTTCTTT CASYRTGALIAFF
15 TRBJ1-5 . TRBV19 . TGTGCCAGTAGTATAGATCGGACCGGGGTGAGGCCCCAGCATTTT CASSIDRTGVRPQHF
13 TRBJ1-1 . TRBV15 . TGTGCCACCAGCAGAGATGGGCAGATTGAAGCTTTCTTT CATSRDGQIEAFF
15 TRBJ1-4 . TRBV3-1/TRBV3-2 . TGTGCCAGCAGCCCCTACCTAAGTCGTAATGAAAAACTGTTTTTT CASSPYLSRNEKLFF
12 TRBJ2-1 . TRBV6-6 . TGTGCCAGCAGTCAGCGACTAGATGAGCAGTTCTTC CASSQRLDEQFF
14 TRBJ2-7 . TRBV3-1/TRBV3-2 . TGTGCCAGCAGCCAAGATGGGAGTTCATACGAGCAGTACTTC CASSQDGSSYEQYF
15 TRBJ1-2 TRBD1 TRBV6-5 . TGTGCCAGCAGTCCCGGGACAGGGGCAGGCTATGGCTACACCTTC CASSPGTGAGYGYTF
14 TRBJ2-5 TRBD1 TRBV5-1 . TGCGCCAGCAGCTCCGGGACAGGGAGTGAGACCCAGTACTTC CASSSGTGSETQYF
14 TRBJ1-2 . TRBV6-1 once TGTGCCAGCAGTGACAACAGTGGCCCCTATGGCTACACCTTC CASSDNSGPYGYTF
16 TRBJ2-1 TRBD2 TRBV11-2 . TGTGCCAGCAGCCAACAGCGGGGGGCGAATTACAATGAGCAGTTCTTC CASSQQRGANYNEQFF
15 TRBJ1-1 . TRBV27 . TGTGCCAGCAGTTTAAACCCGGGACAAGGGTGGTTGGCTTTCTTT CASSLNPGQGWLAFF
14 TRBJ2-2 . TRBV2 . TGTGCCAGCAGTGAACTGACAGACACCGGGGAGCTGTTTTTT CASSELTDTGELFF
14 TRBJ1-2 TRBD1 TRBV3-1/TRBV3-2 . TGTGCCAGCAGCTCTAAAACAGGGGCCTATGGCTACACCTTC CASSSKTGAYGYTF
15 TRBJ1-2 . TRBV6-6 . TGTGCCAGCAGTTACCCGTCAGGGGAGGGCTATGGCTACACCTTC CASSYPSGEGYGYTF
14 TRBJ2-1 . TRBV11-2 once TGTGCCAGCAGCTTAGAAGGGGCATACAATGAGCAGTTCTTC CASSLEGAYNEQFF
16 TRBJ1-1 TRBD1 TRBV18 . TGTGCCAGCTCACCACCGACAGGGGACTATAACACTGAAGCTTTCTTT CASSPPTGDYNTEAFF
14 TRBJ2-3 TRBD2 TRBV19 . TGTGCCAGTAGTCTGGGACTAGCCCCAGATACGCAGTATTTT CASSLGLAPDTQYF
15 TRBJ1-6 . TRBV7-6 . TGTGCCAGCAGCTTAGCCACATCCTATAATTCACCCCTCCACTTT CASSLATSYNSPLHF
16 TRBJ1-6 TRBD1 TRBV19 . TGTGCCAGTAGTATAGGACAGGGGGTGGATAATTCACCCCTCCACTTT CASSIGQGVDNSPLHF
15 TRBJ1-1 . TRBV5-1 . TGCGCCAGCAGGCCGGACCGGGGGGCGGGCACTGAAGCTTTCTTT CASRPDRGAGTEAFF
15 TRBJ1-2 TRBD1 TRBV3-1/TRBV3-2 . TGTGCCAGCAGCCAAGAACTACAGGGGCAAAGTGGCTACACCTTC CASSQELQGQSGYTF
16 TRBJ2-1 TRBD2 TRBV4-1 . TGCGCCAGCAGCCAAGTAGGACTAGCGGTTTACAATGAGCAGTTCTTC CASSQVGLAVYNEQFF
15 TRBJ1-2 . TRBV19 . TGTGCCAGTAGCCGACGGGGGGCGGTGAGCTATGGCTACACCTTC CASSRRGAVSYGYTF
16 TRBJ1-6 TRBD1 TRBV5-1 . TGCGCCAGCAGCTTGGAGGGGGCGCTTGGGAATTCACCCCTCCACTTT CASSLEGALGNSPLHF
16 TRBJ2-1 . TRBV10-3 . TGTGCCATCAGTCCGGCAGGCTACGGTACTTACAATGAGCAGTTCTTC CAISPAGYGTYNEQFF
12 TRBJ1-1 TRBD1 TRBV6-5 once TGTGCCAGCAGGGATGGGACAGGTGAAGCTTTCTTT CASRDGTGEAFF
14 TRBJ1-1 . TRBV18 . TGTGCCAGCTCCAGGGAGGGCTGGAACACTGAAGCTTTCTTT CASSREGWNTEAFF
15 TRBJ2-1 TRBD2 TRBV25-1 . TGTGCCAGCAGTGAGGGACTAGCGGGGGGCAATGAGCAGTTCTTC CASSEGLAGGNEQFF
16 TRBJ2-3 . TRBV4-2 . TGTGCCAGCAGCCAAGATTGGTCTCTAGGCACAGATACGCAGTATTTT CASSQDWSLGTDTQYF
18 TRBJ2-2 TRBD1 TRBV11-3 . TGTGCCAGCAGCCCCCAGGGGTTGACAGGGCGGAACACCGGGGAGCTGTTTTTT CASSPQGLTGRNTGELFF
15 TRBJ1-2 TRBD1 TRBV11-3 . TGTGCCAGCAGCTTAGAGACAGGGGGCGCCTATGGCTACACCTTC CASSLETGGAYGYTF
13 TRBJ2-7 . TRBV12-3/TRBV12-4 . TGTGCCAGCAGTTATGGACAGGAGGGGGAGCAGTACTTC CASSYGQEGEQYF
15 TRBJ2-3 TRBD1 TRBV5-6 . TGTGCCAGCAGCTCGCGGACAGGGAACACAGATACGCAGTATTTT CASSSRTGNTDTQYF
13 TRBJ2-7 . TRBV5-6 . TGTGCCAGCAGCTTGGACAGGTCCTACGGGCAGTACTTC CASSLDRSYGQYF
14 TRBJ2-5 . TRBV19 . TGTGCCAGTAGGTCCTTATTACTCCAAGAGACCCAGTACTTC CASRSLLLQETQYF
15 TRBJ1-1 . TRBV7-2 once TGTGCCAGCACCTCCCCCGTGCGGATGAACACTGAAGCTTTCTTT CASTSPVRMNTEAFF
11 TRBJ1-2 . TRBV19 . TGTGCCAGTAGTCTGGGGGCAGGCTACACCTTC CASSLGAGYTF
18 TRBJ2-1 TRBD1 TRBV18 . TGTGCCAGCTCACCAGTAGTTGTCTGGGACAGGGTTTACAATGAGCAGTTCTTC CASSPVVVWDRVYNEQFF
14 TRBJ2-7 TRBD1 TRBV6-5 . TGTGCCAGCAGCCCCTCAGGACAGGGCTACGAGCAGTACTTC CASSPSGQGYEQYF
14 TRBJ1-1 TRBD1 TRBV30 . TGTGCCTGGAGTCTGGGACAGGGGCGAACTGAAGCTTTCTTT CAWSLGQGRTEAFF
11 TRBJ1-1 . TRBV5-6 . TGTGCCAGCAGCTTGCAAACTGAAGCTTTCTTT CASSLQTEAFF
12 TRBJ2-7 TRBD1 TRBV3-1/TRBV3-2 . TGTGCCAGCAGCCCAGGGGGTTACGAGCAGTACTTC CASSPGGYEQYF
13 TRBJ2-7 . TRBV4-1 . TGCGCCAGCAGCCACAACCCCAGGCACGAGCAGTACTTC CASSHNPRHEQYF
14 TRBJ1-4 TRBD1 TRBV9 . TGTGCCAGCAGCGACGGGACAGGGAGAGAAAAACTGTTTTTT CASSDGTGREKLFF
16 TRBJ1-1 . TRBV27 . TGTGCCAGCAGTCCTGGACAGCAGAGAATGAACACTGAAGCTTTCTTT CASSPGQQRMNTEAFF
15 TRBJ2-7 TRBD1 TRBV10-3 . TGTGCCATCAGTGAGAGGGGGCTGAGCTCCTACGAGCAGTACTTC CAISERGLSSYEQYF
12 TRBJ1-2 . TRBV10-3 . TGTGCCATGGGCGAAACTAACTATGGCTACACCTTC CAMGETNYGYTF
13 TRBJ1-1 . TRBV6-1 . TGTGCCAGCAGTGAAGAGGACTCGGCGAAAGCTTTCTTT CASSEEDSAKAFF
13 TRBJ1-4 . TRBV30 . TGTGCCTGGAGTCGGCCAGGTGGGGAAAAACTGTTTTTT CAWSRPGGEKLFF
16 TRBJ1-6 TRBD1 TRBV18 . TGTGCCAGCTCACCAAATCGACAGGGGAAAGGTTCACCCCTCCACTTT CASSPNRQGKGSPLHF
14 TRBJ1-6 TRBD1 TRBV7-6 . TGTGCCAGCAGGCCGGGACAGACAAATTCACCCCTCCACTTT CASRPGQTNSPLHF
14 TRBJ2-7 . TRBV28 . TGTGCCAGCAGGCCTGGAGTCGTGATCGGGGAGCAGTACTTC CASRPGVVIGEQYF
12 TRBJ1-4 . TRBV2 few TGTGCCAGCCGTGTTGTCGTGGAAAAACTGTTTTTT CASRVVVEKLFF
15 TRBJ2-1 TRBD2 TRBV3-1/TRBV3-2 once TGTGCCAGCAGCCTTCTCTCAGCGGGGGGGTATGAGCAGTTCTTC CASSLLSAGGYEQFF
13 TRBJ2-7 TRBD2 TRBV7-2 . TGTGCCAGCAGCTTAGAGCGGGACTACGAGCAGTACTTC CASSLERDYEQYF